This TCR beta chain was obtained from a study of blood T cell repertoires in COVID-19. Overall study: Some COVID-19 samples were acute and others convalescent; all came from the United States, Italy and Spain. PBMCs, B-cell-depleted T cells, or T cells were the source of the cDNA or gDNA that made up the material.

Per the original methods: Quantification of nucleated cells was approximated via reference gene primer amplification. The method was immunoSEQ multiplex PCR; TCRdb's version includes in-frame clones alone and lacks a portion of them. V and J calls and clone size come straight from that table; D and trimming were deduced from the DNA. In the table there are some 190,000 clones, roughly four fifths of which are singletons. This CDR3 has 13 amino acids. Trimming stripped 4 bases from V and 2 bases from J, with 8 bases between. From germline, CDR1 is LNHDA and CDR2 SQIVND (reference sequence). The origin of this receptor is a woman aged 45 to 65 with acute or convalescent COVID-19. The sample comprised peripheral blood. The rearrangement joins TRBV19 to TRBJ1-1; D remains ambiguous. The CDR3 region has the DNA TGTGCCAGTAGTACCTCCGTTAACACTGAAGCTTTCTTT. Its translation is CASSTSVNTEAFF.